The clone carrying this T cell receptor (beta chain) came up a few times. Antigen specificity is unknown. Each CDR3 protein gets one entry after TCRdb re-called the 5' RACE reads with MiXCR. The data show about 350,000 distinct CDR3 sequences, roughly an eighth seen once. The sample comes from a study of T-cell memory formation after mild COVID-19. Broader study findings: The main location of contracting CD4+ clones was CM and EM, and that of contracting CD8+ clones was EMRA. Among clones contracting day 15 to 85, CD4/CD8 was balanced, whereas later expanders leaned CD4+. Prior to infection, memory already included some responding clones, suggesting cross-reactive memory joined.

Trimming cost V 3 bases and J 9 bases, with 12 bases left between them. Looked up from germline, CDR1 is SGHAT and CDR2 is FQDESV (reference sequence). This CDR3 is built from 14 residues. The rearrangement joins TRBV11-1 to TRBJ1-6; D not certain. This TCR was recovered from a man between 18 and 29 years old who had mild COVID-19 (a few samples of this study predate the infection). Cell type and time point are not known. Sequencing was carried out using PBMCs or a T cell subset sorted from them (not recorded which). Here the CDR3 DNA reads TGTGCCAGCAGCTTCAGGATTTTTGGTTCACCCCTCCACTTT. Its protein is CASSFRIFGSPLHF.